The T cell receptor (beta chain) described here comes from a study of cytomegalovirus exposure and HLA in healthy donors. Primers: 60 Vbeta forward and 13 Jbeta reverse. Clones were read by immunoSEQ multiplex PCR, and TCRdb kept only the in-frame ones, dropping some. The sample yields roughly 100,000 clones, of which the top ten take up 15%. As regards this clone: Its cognate antigen is unknown.

Study-level points and caveats: Most subjects' HLA-A and HLA-B alleles were reportedly predicted from TCR beta sequences. Beyond CMV serostatus, there was no information to go on about immune exposure. The classifier reportedly diagnosed cytomegalovirus status with high specificity and sensitivity.

Healthy bone marrow donors made up the cohort. Deletions cut 2 bases from V and 0 bases from J, with 16 bases between. The CDR3 loop spans 17 amino acids. Germline CDR1 MNHEY, CDR2 SMNVEV (reference sequence). The receptor's source is a man between 45 and 60 years old in good health and CMV-seropositive. The J gene is TRBJ1-1, the V gene TRBV27; TRBD1 is a possible D gene (6 bases). The sequencing input was PBMCs. CDR3 nucleotides: TGTGCCAGCAGTTTAAAGGGGGGGGGAACACTGAACACTGAAGCTTTCTTT. This gives the protein CASSLKGGGTLNTEAFF.